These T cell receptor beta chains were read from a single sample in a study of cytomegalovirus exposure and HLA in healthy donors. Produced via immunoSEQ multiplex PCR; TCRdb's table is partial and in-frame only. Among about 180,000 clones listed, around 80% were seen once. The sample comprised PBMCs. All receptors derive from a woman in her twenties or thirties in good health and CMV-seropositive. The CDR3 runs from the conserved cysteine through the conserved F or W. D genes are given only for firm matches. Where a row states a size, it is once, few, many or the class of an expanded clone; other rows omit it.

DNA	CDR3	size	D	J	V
TGCGCCAGCAGTGACCTGGGGACAGGGATCTACGAGCAGTACTTC	CASSDLGTGIYEQYF	.	TRBD1	TRBJ2-7	TRBV10-2
TGCGCCAGCAGCCAAGACTTATCCAGGGAGGGGACTGAAGCTTTCTTT	CASSQDLSREGTEAFF	.	.	TRBJ1-1	TRBV4-3
TGTGCCAGTAGTATCAGGGCTGGAAACACCATATATTTT	CASSIRAGNTIYF	.	.	TRBJ1-3	TRBV19
TGTGCCAGCAGTCCTGGGGCGGAAGGGACCCAGTACTTC	CASSPGAEGTQYF	.	.	TRBJ2-5	TRBV28
TGTGCCAGCAGCTTGGTGGTGCGGGGGGGGCCAGATACGCAGTATTTT	CASSLVVRGGPDTQYF	.	TRBD2	TRBJ2-3	TRBV5-6
TGTGCCAGCAGTGAAGGAGGGGGCGGATCACCCCTCCACTTT	CASSEGGGGSPLHF	few	TRBD1	TRBJ1-6	TRBV6-1
TGTGCCAGCAGCTTAGAGGTCAGGGGATATGGCTACACCTTC	CASSLEVRGYGYTF	.	.	TRBJ1-2	TRBV7-2
TGTGCCAGCAGCCCCCGGGACAGGGTAGACGAAAAACTGTTTTTT	CASSPRDRVDEKLFF	.	TRBD1	TRBJ1-4	TRBV9
TGTGCCATCAGACGCGGACAGGGGGTTAGAGGTCAAGAGACCCAGTACTTC	CAIRRGQGVRGQETQYF	.	TRBD1	TRBJ2-5	TRBV10-3
TGTGCCAGCAGCTTAGAGAATGGCCCCGGGGCCCTCCACTTT	CASSLENGPGALHF	.	.	TRBJ1-6	TRBV7-2
TGCGCCAGCAGCTTTTCTCGTTTTGTCTCTAATGAAAAACTGTTTTTT	CASSFSRFVSNEKLFF	.	.	TRBJ1-4	TRBV5-1
TGCGCCAGCAGCCAAGATGAAGGGGGCCCCGGGGAGCTGTTTTTT	CASSQDEGGPGELFF	.	TRBD1	TRBJ2-2	TRBV4-3
TGCGCCAGCAGCCAAGAAACTAGAAGAGCAGATACGCAGTATTTT	CASSQETRRADTQYF	.	.	TRBJ2-3	TRBV4-3
TGTGCCAGCAGCTTGGCGGGGGGCTACAATGAGCAGTTCTTC	CASSLAGGYNEQFF	.	TRBD2	TRBJ2-1	TRBV7-6
TGTGCCAGCAGCTTGGCCCCCAGGGGGCAGTACTTC	CASSLAPRGQYF	.	.	TRBJ2-7	TRBV5-6
TGTGCCAGCTCACCGTCGGGACAGGGATACCACGAGCAGTACTTC	CASSPSGQGYHEQYF	.	TRBD1	TRBJ2-7	TRBV18
TGTGCCAGCAGCGCGGGGGTAGCGGGGGGAAAGACCCAGTACTTC	CASSAGVAGGKTQYF	.	TRBD2	TRBJ2-5	TRBV7-6
TGCGCCAGCAGCTTGGGACTAGCGGGAACCAAAAACATTCAGTACTTC	CASSLGLAGTKNIQYF	.	TRBD2	TRBJ2-4	TRBV5-1
TGTGCCAGCAGCTTAGGGACAGGTCCCACCGGGGAGCTGTTTTTT	CASSLGTGPTGELFF	.	TRBD1	TRBJ2-2	TRBV11-3
TGTGCCATCAGTGAAGGGACAGGGGGTCGGGGTGGCTACACCTTC	CAISEGTGGRGGYTF	.	TRBD1	TRBJ1-2	TRBV10-3
TGTGCCAGCTCACCACAGGACAGGGCCGGCGAGCAGTACTTC	CASSPQDRAGEQYF	.	TRBD1	TRBJ2-7	TRBV18
TGTGCCAGCAGCGTAGGGGCGGGACAGGGAGGTGAAAAACTGTTTTTT	CASSVGAGQGGEKLFF	.	TRBD1	TRBJ1-4	TRBV9
TGTGCCAGCAGTTCGACAGGGGCTCAGCCCCAGCATTTT	CASSSTGAQPQHF	many	TRBD1	TRBJ1-5	TRBV6-5
TGTGCCAGCAGCTGGGGACTCCTGGATGGCTACACCTTC	CASSWGLLDGYTF	.	.	TRBJ1-2	TRBV11-2
TGTGCCAGCAGCCAGCGGGGGGGCCGAACCGGGGAGCTGTTTTTT	CASSQRGGRTGELFF	.	TRBD2	TRBJ2-2	TRBV7-2
TGTGCCAGCAGCCCAAGACAGGGGACCAACACTGAAGCTTTCTTT	CASSPRQGTNTEAFF	.	TRBD1	TRBJ1-1	TRBV7-8
TGTGCCAGCTCACCTACTACGACAGGGGGCACTGAAGCTTTCTTT	CASSPTTTGGTEAFF	.	TRBD1	TRBJ1-1	TRBV18
TGTGCCAGCAGCCGCGGACAGGGACACACCGGGGAGCTGTTTTTT	CASSRGQGHTGELFF	.	TRBD1	TRBJ2-2	TRBV5-4
TGTGCCAGCAGTGAATTGGGACAGATGAATGAAAAACTGTTTTTT	CASSELGQMNEKLFF	.	TRBD1	TRBJ1-4	TRBV2
TGTGCCAGCAGCAACGGGACTAGTATTTGGGAGACCCAGTACTTC	CASSNGTSIWETQYF	.	TRBD2	TRBJ2-5	TRBV28
TGTGCCAGCAGCGAGTGGGGGGCAGATACGCAGTATTTT	CASSEWGADTQYF	.	.	TRBJ2-3	TRBV9